This T cell receptor (beta chain) originates from a study of blood T cell repertoires in COVID-19. Background on the study: Researchers got acute and convalescent COVID-19 samples from the United States, Italy and Spain. Sources were T cells, B-cell-depleted T cells, or PBMCs; the material itself was cDNA or gDNA.

Per the original methods: Reference gene primer amplification yielded estimated nucleated cell counts. Method: immunoSEQ multiplex PCR; TCRdb's copy keeps in-frame clones and lacks some. V and J calls and clone size are as listed in that table; D and trimming were resolved from the DNA. The sample has about 170,000 clones; roughly nine tenths are singletons. Germline CDR1 reads GTSNPN; CDR2 reads SVGIG (reference sequence). This CDR3 region has 15 residues. The rearrangement links TRBV30 to TRBJ1-2; D might be TRBD1 (5 bases). The sequenced sample was peripheral blood. This sequence was found in a woman aged 55-70 years with COVID-19, enrolled during active disease. CDR3 bases: TGTGCTTGTGATTCTCCAAGGGGCCATAACTATGGCTACACCTTC. Protein: CACDSPRGHNYGYTF.